Included here is one T cell receptor (beta chain) sequence, with context. Cohort allocation depended upon clinical history that participants reported. Assay: immunoSEQ multiplex PCR; the TCRdb copy retains only in-frame clones and omits some. The sample includes approximately 300,000 clones, 90% of them seen just once. These data come from a study of blood T cell repertoires in COVID-19. For the study at large: Material from acute and convalescent COVID-19 was sourced from the United States, Italy and Spain. In each case, the material was cDNA or gDNA derived from T cells, B-cell-depleted T cells, or PBMCs.

The receptor was isolated from a woman under 30 with acute COVID-19. What was sequenced was PBMCs or T cells enriched from blood (not recorded which).

The CDR3 loop reads CASSSGTTNEKLFF. The CDR3 region has the DNA TGTGCCAGCAGTTCCGGGACAACTAATGAAAAACTGTTTTTT. The chain combines TRBV28 with TRBJ1-4; D gene unclear. Trimming took 4 bases from V and 0 from J, leaving 6 bases between them. This CDR3 has 14 amino acids. CDR1 is MDHEN and CDR2 is SYDVKM in the germline V gene.